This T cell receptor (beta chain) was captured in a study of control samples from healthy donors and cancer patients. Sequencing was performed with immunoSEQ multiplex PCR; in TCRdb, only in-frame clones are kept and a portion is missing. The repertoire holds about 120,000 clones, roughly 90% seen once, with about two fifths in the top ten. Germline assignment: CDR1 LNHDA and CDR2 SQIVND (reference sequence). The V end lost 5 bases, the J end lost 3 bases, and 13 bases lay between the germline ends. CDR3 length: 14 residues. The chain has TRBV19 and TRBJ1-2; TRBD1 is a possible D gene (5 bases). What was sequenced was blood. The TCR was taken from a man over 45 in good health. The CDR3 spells CASSSQGDHYGYTF. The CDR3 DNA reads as TGTGCCAGTAGTTCCCAGGGAGATCACTATGGCTACACCTTC.